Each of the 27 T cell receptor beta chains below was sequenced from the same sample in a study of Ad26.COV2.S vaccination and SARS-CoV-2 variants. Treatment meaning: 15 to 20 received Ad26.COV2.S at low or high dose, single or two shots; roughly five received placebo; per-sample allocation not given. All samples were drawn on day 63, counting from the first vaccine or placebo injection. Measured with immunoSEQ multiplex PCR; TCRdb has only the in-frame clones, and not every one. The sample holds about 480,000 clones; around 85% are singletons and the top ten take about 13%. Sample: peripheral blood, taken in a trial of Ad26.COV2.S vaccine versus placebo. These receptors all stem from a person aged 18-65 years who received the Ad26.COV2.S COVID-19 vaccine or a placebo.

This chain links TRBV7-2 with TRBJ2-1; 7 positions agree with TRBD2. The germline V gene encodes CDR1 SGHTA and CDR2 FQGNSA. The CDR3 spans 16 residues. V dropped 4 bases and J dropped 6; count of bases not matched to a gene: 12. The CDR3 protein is CASSSSPGTTANEQFF. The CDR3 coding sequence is TGTGCCAGCAGCTCCAGTCCCGGGACTACCGCCAATGAGCAGTTCTTC. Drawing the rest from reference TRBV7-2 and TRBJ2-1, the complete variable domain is GAGVSQSPSNKVTEKGKDVELRCDPISGHTALYWYRQSLGQGLEFLIYFQGNSAPDKSGLPSDRFSAERTGGSVSTLTIQRTQQEDSAVYLCASSSSPGTTANEQFFGPGTRLTVL.

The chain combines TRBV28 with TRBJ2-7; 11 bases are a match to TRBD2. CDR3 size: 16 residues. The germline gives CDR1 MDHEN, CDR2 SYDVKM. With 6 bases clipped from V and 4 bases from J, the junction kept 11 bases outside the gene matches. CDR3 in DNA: TGTGCCAGCAGCCCGATACTAGCGGGAGAAAGGTACGAGCAGTACTTC. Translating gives CASSPILAGERYEQYF.

The CDR3 sequence is CASSSVGGGSYNEQFF. CDR3 bases: TGTGCCAGCAGTTCCGTTGGCGGGGGCTCCTACAATGAGCAGTTCTTC. The chain recombines TRBV6-5 with TRBJ2-1, with TRBD2 identical over 7 bases. Germline CDR1 reads MNHEY; CDR2 reads SVGAGI. V was pared by 4 bases and J by 0 bases, with 6 bases of the junction left unmatched. This CDR3 has 16 amino acids.

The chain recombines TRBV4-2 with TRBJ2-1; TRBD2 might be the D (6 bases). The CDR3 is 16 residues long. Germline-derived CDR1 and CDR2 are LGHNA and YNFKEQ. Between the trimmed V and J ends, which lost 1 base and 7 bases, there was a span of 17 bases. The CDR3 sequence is CASSQAGLRDGNEQFF. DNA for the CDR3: TGTGCCAGCAGCCAAGCAGGACTACGAGACGGGAATGAGCAGTTCTTC.

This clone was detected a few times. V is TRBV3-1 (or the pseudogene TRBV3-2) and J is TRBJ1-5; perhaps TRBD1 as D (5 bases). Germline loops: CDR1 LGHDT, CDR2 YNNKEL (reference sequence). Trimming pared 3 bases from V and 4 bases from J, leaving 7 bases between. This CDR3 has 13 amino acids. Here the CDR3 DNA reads TGTGCCAGCAGCCAGGGGACGAATCAGCCCCAGCATTTT. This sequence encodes CASSQGTNQPQHF.

The CDR3 reads CSVPGQGREQYF. The CDR3 DNA sequence: TGCAGCGTGCCGGGACAGGGGCGCGAGCAGTACTTC. The rearrangement links TRBV29-1 to TRBJ2-7; 10 bases line up with TRBD1. This CDR3 contains 12 residues. The V gene end was trimmed by 6 bases and the J gene end by 6 bases; junction bases not matched to a gene: 5. In germline, CDR1 is SQVTM, CDR2 ANQGSEA.

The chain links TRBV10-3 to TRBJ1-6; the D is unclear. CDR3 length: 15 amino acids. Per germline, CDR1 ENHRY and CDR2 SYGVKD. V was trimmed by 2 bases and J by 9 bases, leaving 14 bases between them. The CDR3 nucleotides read TGTGCCATCAGTGAGCAAGATACCGAGGGTTCACCCCTCCACTTT. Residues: CAISEQDTEGSPLHF.

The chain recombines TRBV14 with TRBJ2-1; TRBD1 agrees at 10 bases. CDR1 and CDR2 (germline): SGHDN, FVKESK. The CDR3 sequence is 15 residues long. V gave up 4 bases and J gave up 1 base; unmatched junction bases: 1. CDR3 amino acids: CASSRDRGSYNEQFF. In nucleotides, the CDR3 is TGTGCCAGCAGCCGGGACAGGGGATCCTACAATGAGCAGTTCTTC.

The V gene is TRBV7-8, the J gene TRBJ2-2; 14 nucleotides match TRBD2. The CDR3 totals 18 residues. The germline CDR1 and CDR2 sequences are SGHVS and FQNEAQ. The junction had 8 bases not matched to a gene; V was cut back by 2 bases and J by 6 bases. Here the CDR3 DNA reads TGTGCCAGCAGCTTACGACTAGCGGGAGGGGTTAGCGCCGGGGAGCTGTTTTTT. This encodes CASSLRLAGGVSAGELFF.

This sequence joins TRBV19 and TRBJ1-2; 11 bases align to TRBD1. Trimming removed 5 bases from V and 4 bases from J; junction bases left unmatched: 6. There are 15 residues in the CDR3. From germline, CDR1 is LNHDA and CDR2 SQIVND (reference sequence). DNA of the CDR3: TGTGCCAGTAGTCTCCAAGGACAGGGGGCCTATGGCTACACCTTC. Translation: CASSLQGQGAYGYTF.

In DNA, the CDR3 is TGTGCCAGCAGTTTATCCTTCTATGGCTACACCTTC. Protein sequence: CASSLSFYGYTF. The chain combines TRBV28 with TRBJ1-2; D unresolved. The CDR3 is 12 amino acids. Germline V gene lookup returns CDR1 MDHEN and CDR2 SYDVKM. Trimming shortened V by 1 base and J by 4 bases, and 4 bases separated the two germline ends.

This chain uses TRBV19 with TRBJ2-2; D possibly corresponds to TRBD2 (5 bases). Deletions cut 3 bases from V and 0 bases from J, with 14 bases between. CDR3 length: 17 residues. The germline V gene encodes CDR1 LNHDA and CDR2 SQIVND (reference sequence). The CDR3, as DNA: TGTGCCAGTAGTATCGTTCGGCAGCGGTCGAACACCGGGGAGCTGTTTTTT. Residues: CASSIVRQRSNTGELFF.

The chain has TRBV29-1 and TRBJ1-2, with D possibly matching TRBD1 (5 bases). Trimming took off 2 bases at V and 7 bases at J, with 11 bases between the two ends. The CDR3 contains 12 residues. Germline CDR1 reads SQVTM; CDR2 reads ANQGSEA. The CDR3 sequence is CSVESQGFGYTF. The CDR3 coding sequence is TGCAGCGTTGAAAGCCAGGGTTTTGGCTACACCTTC. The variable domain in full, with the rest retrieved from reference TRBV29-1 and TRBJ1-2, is SAVISQKPSRDICQRGTSLTIQCQVDSQVTMMFWYRQQPGQSLTLIATANQGSEATYESGFVIDKFPISRPNLTFSTLTVSNMSPEDSSIYLCSVESQGFGYTFGSGTRLTVV.

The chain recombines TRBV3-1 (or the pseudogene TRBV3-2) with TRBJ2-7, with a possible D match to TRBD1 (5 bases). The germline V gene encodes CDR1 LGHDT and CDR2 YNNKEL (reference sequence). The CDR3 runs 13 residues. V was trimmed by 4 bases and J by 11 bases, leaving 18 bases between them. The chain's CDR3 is CASSPRVEGVEYF. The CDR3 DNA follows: TGTGCCAGCAGCCCACGGGTGGAAGGGGTGGAGTACTTC.

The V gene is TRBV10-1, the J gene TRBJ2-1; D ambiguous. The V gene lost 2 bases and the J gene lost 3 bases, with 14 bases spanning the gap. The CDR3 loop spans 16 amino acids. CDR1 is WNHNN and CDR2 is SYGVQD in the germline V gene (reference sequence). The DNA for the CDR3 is TGCGCCAGCAGTGAGAGGTCAGGATCTTACTACAATGAGCAGTTCTTC. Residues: CASSERSGSYYNEQFF.

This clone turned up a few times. The CDR3, as DNA: TGTGCCAGCAAGAAACAGGGGTGGGAAAAACTGTTTTTT. This gives the protein CASKKQGWEKLFF. The V call is TRBV27, the J call TRBJ1-4; TRBD1 agrees at 7 bases. The CDR3 length is 13 residues. V was clipped by 7 bases and J by 8 bases; unmatched bases: 7. The germline gives CDR1 MNHEY, CDR2 SMNVEV (reference sequence).

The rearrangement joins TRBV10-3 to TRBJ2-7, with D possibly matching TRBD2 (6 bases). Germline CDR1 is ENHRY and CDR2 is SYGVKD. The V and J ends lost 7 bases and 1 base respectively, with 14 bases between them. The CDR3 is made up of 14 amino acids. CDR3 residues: CAIKADRGSYEQYF. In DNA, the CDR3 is TGTGCCATCAAGGCCGACCGGGGGTCCTACGAGCAGTACTTC.

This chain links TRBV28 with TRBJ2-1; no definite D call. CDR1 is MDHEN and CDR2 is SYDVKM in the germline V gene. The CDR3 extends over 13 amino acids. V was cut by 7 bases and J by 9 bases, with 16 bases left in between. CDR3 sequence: CASISPRLGEQFF. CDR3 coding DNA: TGTGCCAGCATAAGCCCCAGGCTGGGTGAGCAGTTCTTC. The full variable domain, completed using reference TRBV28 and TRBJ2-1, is DVKVTQSSRYLVKRTGEKVFLECVQDMDHENMFWYRQDPGLGLRLIYFSYDVKMKEKGDIPEGYSVSREKKERFSLILESASTNQTSMYLCASISPRLGEQFFGPGTRLTVL.

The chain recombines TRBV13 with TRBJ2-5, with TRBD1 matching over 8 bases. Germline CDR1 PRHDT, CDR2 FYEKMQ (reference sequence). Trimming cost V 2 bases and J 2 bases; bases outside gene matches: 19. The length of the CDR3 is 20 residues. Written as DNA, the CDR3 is TGTGCCAGCAGCTTACGTCCTTTGATGAGCCAGACAGGGGAGCAAGAGACCCAGTACTTC. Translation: CASSLRPLMSQTGEQETQYF.

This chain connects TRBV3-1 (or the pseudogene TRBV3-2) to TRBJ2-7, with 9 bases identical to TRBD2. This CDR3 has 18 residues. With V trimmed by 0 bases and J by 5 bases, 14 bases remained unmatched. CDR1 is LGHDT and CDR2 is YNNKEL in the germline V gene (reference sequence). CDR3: CASSQDLSLAGFLHEQYF. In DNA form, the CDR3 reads TGTGCCAGCAGCCAAGATCTGAGCCTAGCGGGGTTTCTACACGAGCAGTACTTC.

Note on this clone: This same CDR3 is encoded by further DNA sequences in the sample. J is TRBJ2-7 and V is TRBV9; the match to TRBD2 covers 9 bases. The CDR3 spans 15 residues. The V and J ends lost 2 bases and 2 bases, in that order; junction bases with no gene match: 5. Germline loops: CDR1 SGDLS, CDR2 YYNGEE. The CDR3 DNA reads TGTGCCAGCAGCGTGGGCCTAGCGGGACCCTACGAGCAGTACTTC. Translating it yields CASSVGLAGPYEQYF.

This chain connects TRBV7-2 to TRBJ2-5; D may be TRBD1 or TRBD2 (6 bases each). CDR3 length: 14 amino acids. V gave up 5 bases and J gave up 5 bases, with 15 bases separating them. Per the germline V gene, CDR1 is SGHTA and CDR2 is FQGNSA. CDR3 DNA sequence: TGTGCCAGCAGCCCAACGGGGGCTCGGGAGACCCAGTACTTC. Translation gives CASSPTGARETQYF.

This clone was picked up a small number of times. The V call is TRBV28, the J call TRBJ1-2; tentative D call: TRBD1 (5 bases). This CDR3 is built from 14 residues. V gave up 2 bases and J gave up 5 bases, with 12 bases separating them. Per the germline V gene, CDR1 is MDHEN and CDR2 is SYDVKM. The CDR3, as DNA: TGTGCCAGCAGTTTACTCGGGACGGGGTATGGCTACACCTTC. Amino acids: CASSLLGTGYGYTF.

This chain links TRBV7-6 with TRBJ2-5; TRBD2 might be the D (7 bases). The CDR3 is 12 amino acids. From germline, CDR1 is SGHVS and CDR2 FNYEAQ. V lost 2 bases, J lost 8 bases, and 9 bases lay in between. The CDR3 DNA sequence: TGTGCCAGCAGCTTACCGGGGGGCACCCAGTACTTC. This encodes CASSLPGGTQYF.

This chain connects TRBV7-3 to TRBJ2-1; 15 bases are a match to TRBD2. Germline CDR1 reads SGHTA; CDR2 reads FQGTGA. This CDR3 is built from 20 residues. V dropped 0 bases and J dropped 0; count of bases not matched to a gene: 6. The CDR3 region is CASSLTRTSGRAPSYNEQFF. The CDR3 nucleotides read TGTGCCAGCAGCTTAACGCGGACTAGCGGGAGGGCTCCCTCCTACAATGAGCAGTTCTTC.

This CDR3 reads CSVLFAHEQYF. CDR3 in DNA: TGCAGCGTCCTCTTTGCCCACGAGCAGTACTTC. This chain joins TRBV29-1 and TRBJ2-7, with D uncertain. Looked up from germline, CDR1 is SQVTM and CDR2 is ANQGSEA. Deletions cut 6 bases from V and 5 bases from J, with 11 bases between. The CDR3 length is 11 residues.

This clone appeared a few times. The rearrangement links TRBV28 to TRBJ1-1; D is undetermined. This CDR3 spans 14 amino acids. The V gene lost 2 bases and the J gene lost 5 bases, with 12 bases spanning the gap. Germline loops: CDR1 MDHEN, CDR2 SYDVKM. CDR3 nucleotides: TGTGCCAGCAGTTTAACTCTAGTCGGGACTGAAGCTTTCTTT. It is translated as CASSLTLVGTEAFF.